Reported below is one T cell receptor (beta chain). This clonotype was observed a handful of times. Its antigen is still unknown. Within one base of it there is no much larger clone, and no base qualities were kept. The sample's time point, from its label and the paper: persistent/refractory GD, antithyroid drugs over 5 years with positive TRAb. For both TCR sequencing and RNA sequencing, RNA was extracted from PBMCs using TRIzol. The diagnosis of Graves' disease followed American Thyroid Association guidelines. Patients for the study were recruited at an endocrinology department in Xi'an, China. Each patient gave about 9.1 milliliters of peripheral blood, collected in an EDTA anticoagulant tube. PBMCs were isolated by Ficoll Paque Plus density gradient separation without further T cell sorting. An Agilent 2100 Bioanalyzer and agarose gel were used to check RNA quality, while a NanoDrop 2000 measured RNA concentration.

The source of the sample is a study of regulatory T cells in long-lasting Graves disease (dated by TCRdb to the early 2020s). Broadly, across the study: Persistent Graves' disease was defined as persistently positive TSH receptor autoantibodies together with antithyroid drug treatment for over 5 years. Peripheral blood TCR sequencing and RNA sequencing compared persistent Graves' disease patients with newly diagnosed Graves' disease patients. The study was registered as a clinical trial and conducted in China. A total of around 35 samples underwent TCR sequencing, from about 13 patients with persistent Graves' disease and some 20 patients with newly diagnosed Graves' disease. On average, persistent Graves' disease patients in the clinical cohort had been on antithyroid drugs for eight to twelve years. What the authors observed across the whole study: A larger number of public clonotypes was shared among persistent patients (around 2,700) than among newly diagnosed patients (over 850). Sequencing and analysis were restricted to the TCR beta chain. Because the primary lesion, thyroid tissue, could not be accessed, the study looked at peripheral blood alone. The small sample size was acknowledged by the authors as a limitation that may reduce accuracy. Compared with newly diagnosed patients, persistent Graves' disease patients had lower TCR Shannon entropy and fewer highly expanded clones, which suggests clonal expansion.

The library was built by means of multiplex PCR. Sequencing took place on an Illumina HiSeq 4000. iRepertoire HTBI primers and Arm-PCR amplification of CDR3 regions were used to construct TCR beta libraries. Gel purification was performed on PCR products prior to sequencing. Turning to the authors' computational methods: A total of roughly 67 TRBV and more than twelve TRBJ segments were identified across samples and were used for gene usage analysis of CDR3 amino acid clonotypes. COPE and FqMerger were used to merge the filtered high-quality paired reads into contigs. BLAST was used to align contigs to the IMGT TRBV, TRBD and TRBJ reference genes, and CDR3 was defined following IMGT. Clonotypes above 0.1% frequency were classified as highly expanded clones. Repertoire diversity was measured by Shannon entropy, and V-J evenness by the Gini coefficient. Public clonotypes were defined as clonotypes shared by more than one individual. The public reads were run again by TCRdb, first through fastp at Q25 and then through MiXCR, and only productive beta chains were kept. Each entry is one CDR3 protein sequence, shown with its most common DNA and genes. The V and J calls come from TCRdb's annotation, not from the publication. Present in this sample are some 440,000 distinct CDR3 sequences, under 25% of which were seen just once. In total, the top ten clones hold 7.8% of the sample.

This TCR derives from a female donor with Graves disease. Specimen: peripheral blood mononuclear cells (PBMCs), collected when the disease was refractory, from a patient treated with antithyroid drugs.

The CDR3 here reads CASSYRQQGNIQYF. The DNA sequence is TGTGCCAGCAGTTACCGCCAGCAGGGGAACATTCAGTACTTC. The rearranged chain carries TRBV6-2 or TRBV6-3 and TRBJ2-4, with a tentative D gene TRBD1 over 6 matching bases. The germline V gene yields MNHEY for CDR1 and SVGEGT for CDR2. The CDR3 contains 14 residues, cysteine and phenylalanine counted. Of the read, only the CDR3 DNA is kept; its 42 bases are in frame from base 1. V sheds 2 bases and J sheds 7 bases, leaving 12 bases between their ends.